The 20 T cell receptor beta chains in this list originate from one sample, sequenced in a study of control samples from healthy donors and cancer patients. Assay: immunoSEQ multiplex PCR; the TCRdb copy retains only in-frame clones and omits some. This table has some 130,000 clones, around 88% appearing once. Sequenced: blood. The receptors here all came from a man aged 35 to 55 in good health.

The chain recombines TRBV5-8 with TRBJ1-6; 7 bases agree with TRBD1. This CDR3 comprises 14 residues. V shed 5 bases, J shed 10 bases, and the junction held 9 bases outside the gene matches. Germline lookup yields CDR1 SGHTS and CDR2 YDEGEE. The CDR3 here is CASSYRQGGSPLHF. For the CDR3, the DNA is TGTGCCAGCAGTTACCGACAGGGAGGATCACCCCTCCACTTT. Full variable domain (outside the CDR3, taken from reference TRBV5-8 and TRBJ1-6): EAGVTQSPTHLIKTRGQQATLRCSPISGHTSVYWYQQALGLGLQFLLWYDEGEERNRGNFPPRFSGRQFPNYSSELNVNALELEDSALYLCASSYRQGGSPLHFGNGTRLTVT.

V is TRBV19 and J is TRBJ2-7; possibly TRBD2 for D (6 bases). Trimming removed 5 bases at V and 3 bases at J, with 17 bases between. CDR3 length equals 15 residues. In germline, CDR1 is LNHDA, CDR2 SQIVND (reference sequence). The CDR3 nucleotides are TGTGCCAGTAGTTTCCGCGGGACGCGCTTCTACGAGCAGTACTTC. This gives the protein CASSFRGTRFYEQYF.

This clone is a singleton in its sample. The rearrangement joins TRBV4-1 to TRBJ2-7; D remains ambiguous. The ends were cut back, 1 base at V and 6 bases at J, with 19 bases in the middle. The V gene's germline CDR1 is MGHRA and CDR2 YSYEKL. The length of the CDR3 is 16 residues. The CDR3 is CASSQVSRTPGGEQYF. In DNA form, the CDR3 reads TGCGCCAGCAGCCAAGTATCGCGAACACCCGGTGGCGAGCAGTACTTC.

CDR3 sequence (DNA): TGTGCCAGCAGTTACGGACAGGGGAGCTACGAGCAGTACTTC. Translated: CASSYGQGSYEQYF. This chain uses TRBV6-2 or TRBV6-3 with TRBJ2-7; 9 bases match TRBD1. Germline-derived CDR1 and CDR2 are MNHEY and SVGEGT. The CDR3 has 14 amino acids. Trimming at V came to 2 bases and at J to 3 bases, leaving 2 bases not matched to a gene.

The chain carries TRBV10-1 and TRBJ2-4, with D unresolved. V lost 3 bases, J lost 8 bases, and 11 bases lay in between. Germline V gene lookup returns CDR1 WNHNN and CDR2 SYGVQD (reference sequence). The CDR3 sequence is 13 residues long. The CDR3 DNA follows: TGCGCCAGCAGTGATCGGTTGGGCGACATTCAGTACTTC. Amino acids: CASSDRLGDIQYF.

The genes are TRBV27 and TRBJ1-2; TRBD1 matches at 9 bases. Trimming took 5 bases from V and 6 from J; bases not matched to a gene: 7. This CDR3 comprises 14 residues. Germline CDR1 is MNHEY and CDR2 is SMNVEV (reference sequence). The CDR3 sequence: CASSRRTGVHGYTF. CDR3 nucleotides: TGTGCCAGCAGTCGCCGGACAGGGGTCCATGGCTACACCTTC.

The chain recombines TRBV7-7 with TRBJ2-1; 16 nucleotides line up with TRBD2. Germline trimming cut 4 bases from V and 7 bases from J; bases unmatched to any gene: 13. The CDR3 covers 19 residues. CDR1 and CDR2 from the germline V gene are SSHAT and FNYEAQ (reference sequence). The CDR3, as DNA: TGTGCCAGCAGCTCGCTCGGGACTAGCGGGGGGGCCAGTTCAAATGAGCAGTTCTTC. The encoded protein is CASSSLGTSGGASSNEQFF.

The chain links TRBV4-3 to TRBJ2-1; 7 nucleotides line up with TRBD1. The CDR3 sequence is 18 residues long. CDR1 LGHNA and CDR2 YSLEER come from the germline V gene. With 1 base clipped from V and 3 bases from J, the junction kept 12 bases outside the gene matches. This CDR3 is CASSQGASDRDFYNEQFF. The CDR3, as DNA: TGCGCCAGCAGCCAAGGTGCCTCCGACAGGGATTTCTACAATGAGCAGTTCTTC.

The chain couples TRBV14 to TRBJ1-6; D is perhaps TRBD1 (5 bases). CDR1 SGHDN and CDR2 FVKESK come from the germline V gene. This CDR3 spans 21 amino acids. V lost 1 base, J lost 0 bases, and 22 bases lay in between. The CDR3 sequence is CASSQGRHRDARSSYNSPLHF. For the CDR3, the DNA is TGTGCCAGCAGCCAAGGGCGACACCGGGACGCTAGGAGCTCCTATAATTCACCCCTCCACTTT.

This chain joins TRBV7-2 and TRBJ2-3; 11 bases map to TRBD2. V lost 5 bases to trimming and J lost 0 bases; unmatched junction nucleotides: 4. Germline V gene lookup returns CDR1 SGHTA and CDR2 FQGNSA. This CDR3 comprises 16 residues. Here the CDR3 DNA reads TGTGCCAGCAGCCCCTGGACTAGCGGGAGCACAGATACGCAGTATTTT. This translates into CASSPWTSGSTDTQYF.

V usage is TRBV6-5 and J usage is TRBJ1-2, with D tentatively TRBD1 (5 bases). The CDR3 runs 15 residues. Germline values: CDR1 MNHEY, CDR2 SVGAGI. V lost 8 bases to trimming and J lost 2 bases, with 18 bases between them. This CDR3 reads CASPGAQGPNYGYTF. CDR3 bases: TGTGCCAGCCCTGGAGCCCAGGGACCCAACTATGGCTACACCTTC.

The V and J genes are TRBV7-9 and TRBJ1-3, with D hard to call. The CDR3 spans 14 residues. V was cut by 1 base and J by 2 bases, with 6 bases left in between. Per germline, CDR1 SEHNR and CDR2 FQNEAQ (reference sequence). DNA of the CDR3: TGTGCCAGCAGCTTAGGAGGGACTGGAAACACCATATATTTT. This translates into CASSLGGTGNTIYF.

This sequence joins TRBV5-4 and TRBJ1-1; D remains unclear. The V gene's germline CDR1 is SGHNT and CDR2 YYREEE (reference sequence). CDR3 size: 15 residues. The V end was cut by 4 bases, the J end by 3 bases, with 16 bases between. CDR3 protein: CASSAGIKRDTEAFF. As DNA, the CDR3 is TGTGCCAGCAGCGCGGGGATCAAGAGGGACACTGAAGCTTTCTTT.

This chain joins TRBV5-1 and TRBJ2-7, with 7 bases that match TRBD1. Unmatched junction bases numbered 3, after V lost 3 bases and J lost 0 bases. Germline V gives CDR1 SGHRS, CDR2 YFSETQ. CDR3 length: 14 amino acids. The CDR3 region has the DNA TGCGCCAGCAGCTCCCGACAGGGCTCCTACGAGCAGTACTTC. Translation: CASSSRQGSYEQYF.

The V gene is TRBV7-8, the J gene TRBJ2-1; no firm D call. The CDR3 runs to 15 residues. V lost 4 bases and J 5 bases, leaving 15 bases between the germline ends. The germline V gene has CDR1 SGHVS and CDR2 FQNEAQ. The CDR3 nucleotides are TGTGCCAGCAGCTCAATCTTGGGCAGCCACAATGAGCAGTTCTTC. Encoded protein: CASSSILGSHNEQFF.

This clone was seen once. The genes are TRBV6-5 and TRBJ2-5, with 9 bases aligning to TRBD2. The ends lost 4 bases at V and 2 bases at J; junction bases unmatched: 8. Germline loops: CDR1 MNHEY, CDR2 SVGAGI. The CDR3 is 16 amino acids. The CDR3 DNA follows: TGTGCCAGCAGTTCCCGCAGCGGGGGGATTCAAGAGACCCAGTACTTC. It translates to CASSSRSGGIQETQYF.

A note on this clone: The sample contains more than one DNA sequence encoding this CDR3. The CDR3 region is CASSLAGTGTYEQYF. CDR3 in DNA: TGTGCCAGCAGCTTAGCCGGGACAGGTACCTACGAGCAGTACTTC. This rearrangement joins TRBV7-9 to TRBJ2-7, with TRBD1 matching over 8 bases. Germline V gene lookup returns CDR1 SEHNR and CDR2 FQNEAQ (reference sequence). The CDR3 sequence is 15 residues long. Trimming took 0 bases from V and 2 from J; bases not matched to a gene: 3.

The V gene is TRBV7-2, the J gene TRBJ1-2; the D is unclear. Trimming stripped 4 bases from V and 2 bases from J, with 5 bases between. The CDR3 is 12 amino acids. CDR1 and CDR2 from the germline V gene are SGHTA and FQGNSA. In nucleotides, the CDR3 is TGTGCCAGCAGCTATTCAAACTATGGCTACACCTTC. Translation: CASSYSNYGYTF.

This chain links TRBV12-3 or TRBV12-4 with TRBJ2-7, with D tentatively TRBD1 (5 bases). This CDR3 comprises 13 residues. Trimming cost V 2 bases and J 6 bases, with 11 bases left between them. DNA for the CDR3: TGTGCCAGCAGTTTATCAGGGCGGCGCGAGCAGTACTTC. It translates to CASSLSGRREQYF.

A word on this clone: The sample holds other DNA sequences that translate to the same CDR3. The rearrangement uses TRBV2 and TRBJ2-5, with D unclear. Trimming took 4 bases from V and 5 from J, leaving 2 bases between them. From germline, CDR1 is SNHLY and CDR2 FYNNEI. The CDR3 is 10 residues long. This CDR3 is CASSGETQYF. The CDR3, as DNA: TGTGCCAGCAGTGGGGAGACCCAGTACTTC.